This T cell receptor (beta chain) comes out of a study of OX40 agonist ivuxolimab in advanced cancers. The germline CDR1 and CDR2 sequences are SNHLY and FYNNEI. Trimming removed 6 bases at V and 11 bases at J, with 16 bases between. CDR3 size: 12 residues. Baseline, cycle 4 day 1, and cycle 7 day 1 were the blood sampling points. Profiled with immunoSEQ multiplex PCR; TCRdb holds only in-frame clones, not every one. This sample has tens of thousands of clones, with about 85% found just once. This clone was seen just once. The chain recombines TRBV2 with TRBJ2-5, with a weak D call TRBD2 (5 bases). Sequencing used CD4+ or CD8+ T cells sorted from blood, obtained in a trial of the OX40 agonist ivuxolimab. This clonotype was obtained from an adult with an advanced solid tumor such as melanoma, head and neck, liver or kidney cancer. The CDR3 bases are TGTGCCAGCAGGGACGGTTGGACGGGGCAGTACTTC. Its protein product is CASRDGWTGQYF.